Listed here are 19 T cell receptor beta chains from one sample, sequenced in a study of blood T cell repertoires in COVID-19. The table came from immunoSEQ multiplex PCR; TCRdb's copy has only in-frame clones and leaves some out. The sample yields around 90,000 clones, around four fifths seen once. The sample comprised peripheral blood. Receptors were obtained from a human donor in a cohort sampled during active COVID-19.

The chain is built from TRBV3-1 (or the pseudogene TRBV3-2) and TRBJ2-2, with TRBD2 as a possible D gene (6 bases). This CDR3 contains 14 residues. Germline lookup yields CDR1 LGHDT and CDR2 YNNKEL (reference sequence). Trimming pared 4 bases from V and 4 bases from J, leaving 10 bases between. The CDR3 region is CASSPAGGTGELFF. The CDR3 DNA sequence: TGTGCCAGCAGCCCCGCCGGGGGCACCGGGGAGCTGTTTTTT.

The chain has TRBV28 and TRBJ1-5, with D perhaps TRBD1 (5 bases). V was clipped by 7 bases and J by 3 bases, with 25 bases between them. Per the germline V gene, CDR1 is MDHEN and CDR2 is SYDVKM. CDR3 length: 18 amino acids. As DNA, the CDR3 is TGTGCCAGCACTAATACAAGGGACTCGGGGGGGTTCAATCAGCCCCAGCATTTT. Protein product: CASTNTRDSGGFNQPQHF.

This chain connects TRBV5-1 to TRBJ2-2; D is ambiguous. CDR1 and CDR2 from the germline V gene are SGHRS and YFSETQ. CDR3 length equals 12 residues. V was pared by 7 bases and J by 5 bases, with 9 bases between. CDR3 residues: CASAPRTGELFF. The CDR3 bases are TGCGCCAGCGCCCCTAGAACCGGGGAGCTGTTTTTT.

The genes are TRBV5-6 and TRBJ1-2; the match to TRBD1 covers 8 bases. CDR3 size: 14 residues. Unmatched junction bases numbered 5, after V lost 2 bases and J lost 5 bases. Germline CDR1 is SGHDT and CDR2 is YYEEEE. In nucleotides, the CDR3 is TGTGCCAGCAGCTTCCAGGGGGCGAGGTATGGCTACACCTTC. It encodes CASSFQGARYGYTF.

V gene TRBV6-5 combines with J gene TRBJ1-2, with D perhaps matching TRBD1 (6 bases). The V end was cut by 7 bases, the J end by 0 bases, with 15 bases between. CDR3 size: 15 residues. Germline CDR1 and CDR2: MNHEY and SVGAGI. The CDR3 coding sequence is TGTGCCAGCAACGCAGGGGAGTACACTAACTATGGCTACACCTTC. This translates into CASNAGEYTNYGYTF.

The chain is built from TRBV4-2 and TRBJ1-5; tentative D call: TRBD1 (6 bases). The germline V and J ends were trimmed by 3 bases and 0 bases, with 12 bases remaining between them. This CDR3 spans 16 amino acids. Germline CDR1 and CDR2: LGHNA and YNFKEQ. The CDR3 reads CASSQSGVLSNQPQHF. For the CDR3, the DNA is TGTGCCAGCAGCCAGTCAGGGGTTCTTAGCAATCAGCCCCAGCATTTT.

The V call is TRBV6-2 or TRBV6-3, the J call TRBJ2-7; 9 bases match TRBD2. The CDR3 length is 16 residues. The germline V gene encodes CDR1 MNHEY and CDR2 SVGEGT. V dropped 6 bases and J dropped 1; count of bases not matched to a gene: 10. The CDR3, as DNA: TGTGCCAGCAGCTCAGCGGGGGGAGGTTCTTCCTACGAGCAGTACTTC. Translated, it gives CASSSAGGGSSYEQYF.

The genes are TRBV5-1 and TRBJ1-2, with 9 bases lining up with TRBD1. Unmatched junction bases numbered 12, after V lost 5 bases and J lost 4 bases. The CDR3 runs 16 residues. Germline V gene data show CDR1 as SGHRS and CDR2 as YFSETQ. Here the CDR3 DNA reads TGCGCCAGCAGGGAGGCCGGGACAGGGCAAGCCTATGGCTACACCTTC. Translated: CASREAGTGQAYGYTF.

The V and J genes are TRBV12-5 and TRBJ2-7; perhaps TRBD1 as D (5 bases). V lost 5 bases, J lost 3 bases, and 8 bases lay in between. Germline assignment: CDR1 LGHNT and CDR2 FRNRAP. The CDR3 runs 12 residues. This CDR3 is CASGLGVYEQYF. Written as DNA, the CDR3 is TGTGCTAGTGGTCTAGGGGTCTACGAGCAGTACTTC.

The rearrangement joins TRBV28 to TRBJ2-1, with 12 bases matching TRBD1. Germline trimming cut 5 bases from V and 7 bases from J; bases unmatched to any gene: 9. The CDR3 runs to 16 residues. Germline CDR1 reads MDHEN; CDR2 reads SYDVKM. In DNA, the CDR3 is TGTGCCAGCAGTCCCCGGGGACAGGGGGCAGGTAATGAGCAGTTCTTC. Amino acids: CASSPRGQGAGNEQFF. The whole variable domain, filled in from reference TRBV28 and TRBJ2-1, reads DVKVTQSSRYLVKRTGEKVFLECVQDMDHENMFWYRQDPGLGLRLIYFSYDVKMKEKGDIPEGYSVSREKKERFSLILESASTNQTSMYLCASSPRGQGAGNEQFFGPGTRLTVL.

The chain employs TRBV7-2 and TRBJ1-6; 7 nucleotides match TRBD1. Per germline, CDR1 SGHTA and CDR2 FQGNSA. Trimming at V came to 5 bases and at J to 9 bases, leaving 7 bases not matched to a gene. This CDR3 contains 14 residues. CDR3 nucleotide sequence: TGTGCCAGCAGCGAACAGGGGTTTGTTTCACCCCTCCACTTT. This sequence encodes CASSEQGFVSPLHF.

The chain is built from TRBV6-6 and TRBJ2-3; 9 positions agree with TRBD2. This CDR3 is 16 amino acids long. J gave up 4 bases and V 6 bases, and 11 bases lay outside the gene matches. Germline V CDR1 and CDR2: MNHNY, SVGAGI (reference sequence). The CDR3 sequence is CASSAGRAGGPDTQYF. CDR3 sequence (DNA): TGTGCCAGCAGCGCCGGAAGAGCGGGGGGCCCAGATACGCAGTATTTT.

The CDR3: CASSKGTASYGYTF. The CDR3, as DNA: TGCGCCAGCAGCAAGGGGACAGCCTCCTATGGCTACACCTTC. This chain joins TRBV5-1 and TRBJ1-2; 7 bases are a match to TRBD1. V shed 4 bases, J shed 4 bases, and the junction held 7 bases outside the gene matches. Germline CDR1 SGHRS, CDR2 YFSETQ. The CDR3 consists of 14 residues.

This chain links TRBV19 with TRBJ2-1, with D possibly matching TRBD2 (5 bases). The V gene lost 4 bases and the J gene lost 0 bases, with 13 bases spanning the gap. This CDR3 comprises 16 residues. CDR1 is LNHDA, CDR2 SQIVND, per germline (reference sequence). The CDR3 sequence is CASSRSPGSSYNEQFF. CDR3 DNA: TGTGCCAGTAGTAGATCCCCGGGGAGCTCCTACAATGAGCAGTTCTTC.

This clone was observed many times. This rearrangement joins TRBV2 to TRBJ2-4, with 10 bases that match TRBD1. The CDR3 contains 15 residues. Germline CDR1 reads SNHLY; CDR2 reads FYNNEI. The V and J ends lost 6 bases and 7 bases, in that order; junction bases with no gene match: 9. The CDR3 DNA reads TGTGCCAGCAGCGGGACAGGGGAAGAGAGGAACATTCAGTACTTC. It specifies CASSGTGEERNIQYF.

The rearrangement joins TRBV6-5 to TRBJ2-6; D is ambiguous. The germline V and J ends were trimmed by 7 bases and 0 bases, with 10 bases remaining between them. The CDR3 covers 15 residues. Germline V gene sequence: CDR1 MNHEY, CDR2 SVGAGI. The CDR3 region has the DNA TGTGCCAGCAATATACAGAGCTCTGGGGCCAACGTCCTGACTTTC. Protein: CASNIQSSGANVLTF.

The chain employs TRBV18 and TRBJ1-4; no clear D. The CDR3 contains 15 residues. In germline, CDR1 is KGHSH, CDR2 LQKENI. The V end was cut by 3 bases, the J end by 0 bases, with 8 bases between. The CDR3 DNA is TGTGCCAGCTCACCGCGGAGTGCAACTAATGAAAAACTGTTTTTT. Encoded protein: CASSPRSATNEKLFF.

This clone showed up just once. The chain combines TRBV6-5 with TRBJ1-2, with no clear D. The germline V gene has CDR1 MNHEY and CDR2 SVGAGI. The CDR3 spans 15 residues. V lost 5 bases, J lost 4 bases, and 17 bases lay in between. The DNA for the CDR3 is TGTGCCAGCAGTCCCTTCGGCGGGTCGGGCTATGGCTACACCTTC. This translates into CASSPFGGSGYGYTF.

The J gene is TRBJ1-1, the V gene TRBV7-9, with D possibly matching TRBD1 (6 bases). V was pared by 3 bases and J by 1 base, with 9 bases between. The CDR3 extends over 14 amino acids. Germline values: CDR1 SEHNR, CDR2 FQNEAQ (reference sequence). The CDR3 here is CASSFGQQNTEAFF. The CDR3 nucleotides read TGTGCCAGCAGCTTCGGACAGCAGAACACTGAAGCTTTCTTT.